This T cell receptor (beta chain) was captured in a study of shared clonotypes between healthy human individuals (dated by TCRdb to 2018 to 2021). About the investigation overall: A couple of women and three men aged 18 to 49 years were included in the cohort. Per donor, three plates each were used for CD4 naive and CD4 memory, two for CD8 naive, and one for CD8 memory. To estimate repertoire size and how much clonotype sharing occurs between individuals, the study deeply sequenced the blood TCR repertoires of several healthy adults. To increase sequencing depth and limit assay-specific biases, different laboratories used diverse techniques to prepare libraries and sequence TCR repertoires. Leukapheresis yielded between about 0.94 and 10 billion PBMCs per donor. Paper-wide results and their limitations: Even with the large sequencing depth, rarefaction of the sorted-subset datasets indicated that sequencing was incomplete. Sharing across several donors was observed for roughly 5.4% of naive CD4, 3% to 3.5% of naive CD8, roughly 2.4% of memory CD4, and about 0.4% of memory CD8 clonotypes. The genetic and exposure-history diversity represented was limited by the small number of donors. Sampling was limited to blood, and TCR repertoires in tissue likely differ from TCR repertoires in blood. Compared with non-shared clonotypes, clonotypes shared by all four sorted-subset donors had higher generation probabilities. Naive subsets generally had larger estimated clonotype richness than memory subsets. Pairwise subsampling led to the expectation that sequencing depth would affect the degree of clonotype sharing among donors.

Using the deep immunoSEQ assay, multiplex PCR amplified TCR CDR3 regions from genomic DNA. Extracted genomic DNA from each cell subset was spread evenly across all wells of several immunoSEQ 96-well plates, with each plate serving as a replicate. For sorted subsets, approximately 200 ng of genomic DNA, equivalent to some 30,000 T cell genomes, went into each replicate PCR. Purified libraries were measured with a Qubit 3.0 fluorometer, size-checked on a Bioanalyzer 2100, and measured again with the KAPA Library Quantification kit. Every immunoSEQ 96-well plate was sequenced on a dedicated single-read 150-cycle Illumina NextSeq 550 flow cell. Processing in the source paper ran as follows. Because only junctional sequences without quality scores were contained in the immunoSEQ output, filtering matching that applied to full-length reads could not be performed. To assign V/J genes and CDR3, sequences were annotated against IMGT germline references using PyIR, a Python wrapper for IgBLAST v1.9. Any read was removed if the V/J assignment was weak (E-value above 1e-6), the CDR3 was missing, or the read contained stop codons, out-of-frame junctions, or ambiguous translated residues. V3J clonotypes were defined by identical inferred V gene, J gene, and CDR3 amino acid sequence. The percentage overlap between two repertoires was calculated by dividing the number of shared unique clonotypes by the size of the smaller repertoire. Richness of each repertoire was evaluated using RTK rarefaction, the Chao1 estimator, and Recon v2.1 estimates of unobserved clonotypes. Generation probabilities were computed with OLGA for all TCRbeta clonotypes obtained by the gDNA method from four donors. TCRdb's version of the immuneACCESS table is confined to in-frame rearrangements and falls short of the full clone set. An unresolved V gene accounts for under half of the shortfall where checked; the remainder is of unknown origin. The D gene and trimming were derived from the DNA, and the V and J assignments and clone size from that table. The table for this sample lists a few hundred thousand clones; 50% to 75% of them were counted only once. The ten largest make up around 10% of the sample.

The germline V gene encodes CDR1 MNHNS and CDR2 SASEGT. Cut back by 7 bases and 5 bases, the V and J ends lie 18 bases apart. From the cysteine up to the phenylalanine, the CDR3 has a length of 15 residues. The only DNA kept is the CDR3, 45 bases in frame from the first base. The donors were healthy, HIV-negative adults who had no recently reported acute infections or vaccinations. Every donor was a Caucasian adult living in Nashville, Tennessee, USA. CD4+ T cells were enriched by magnetic negative selection; naive cells were then positively selected on CD45RA, and the negative fraction formed the memory subset. Blood was obtained by leukapheresis, after which PBMCs were separated by Ficoll-Histopaque density gradient centrifugation and cryopreserved in liquid nitrogen vapor phase. Analytical flow cytometry was used to check the purity and quantity of every magnetically sorted T cell population. Each sorted fraction had its genomic DNA isolated and then quantified by UV absorbance on a Nanodrop 2000c.

The sample holds many counts of this clone. It has no known antigen specificity. Within one base of it there is no much larger clone, and no base qualities were kept. The rearrangement joined TRBV6-1 to TRBJ1-5; the D gene remains uncertain. This TCR derives from a young man in good health. Sample: memory CD4+ T cells sorted from blood. In light of the paper, this sample's cell subset or site label describes: CD45RA-negative fraction. The CDR3 region reads CASIDTARNYQPQHF. The base sequence is TGTGCCAGCATCGACACGGCCCGAAACTATCAGCCCCAGCATTTT.